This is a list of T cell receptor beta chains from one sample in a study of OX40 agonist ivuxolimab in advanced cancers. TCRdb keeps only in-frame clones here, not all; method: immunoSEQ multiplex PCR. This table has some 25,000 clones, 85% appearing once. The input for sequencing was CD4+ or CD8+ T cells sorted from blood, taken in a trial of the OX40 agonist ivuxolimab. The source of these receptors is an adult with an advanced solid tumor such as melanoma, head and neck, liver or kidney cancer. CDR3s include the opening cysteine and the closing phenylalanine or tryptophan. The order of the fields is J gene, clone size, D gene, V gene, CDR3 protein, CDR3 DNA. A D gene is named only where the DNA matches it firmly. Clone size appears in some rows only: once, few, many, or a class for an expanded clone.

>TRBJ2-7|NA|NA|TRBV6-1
CASSEGEEYF
TGTGCCAGCAGTGAGGGGGAAGAGTACTTC
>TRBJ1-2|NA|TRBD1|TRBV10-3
CAISDGTGVDGYTF
TGTGCCATCAGTGATGGGACAGGGGTAGATGGCTACACCTTC
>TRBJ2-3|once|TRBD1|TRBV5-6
CASSWTGLGTDTQYF
TGTGCCAGCAGCTGGACAGGGTTGGGCACAGATACGCAGTATTTT
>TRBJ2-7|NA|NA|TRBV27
CASSLKISHEQYF
TGTGCCAGCAGTTTAAAGATCTCCCACGAGCAGTACTTC
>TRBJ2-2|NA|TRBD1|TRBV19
CASRHPRDRTTTGELFF
TGTGCCAGTAGACATCCCAGGGACAGGACTACGACCGGGGAGCTGTTTTTT
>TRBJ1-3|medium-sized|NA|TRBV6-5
CASMRGRSGNTIYF
TGTGCCAGCATGAGGGGTAGATCTGGAAACACCATATATTTT
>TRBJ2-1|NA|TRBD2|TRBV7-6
CASSLGLAVFGNEQFF
TGTGCCAGCAGCTTAGGACTAGCGGTCTTTGGGAATGAGCAGTTCTTC
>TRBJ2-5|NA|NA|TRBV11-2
CASSLEVGETQYF
TGTGCCAGCAGCTTAGAAGTTGGGGAGACCCAGTACTTC
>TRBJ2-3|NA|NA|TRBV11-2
CASSPDGDSDLDTQYF
TGTGCCAGCAGCCCTGACGGGGACTCAGACCTGGATACGCAGTATTTT
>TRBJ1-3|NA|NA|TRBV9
CASSVGYGNTIYF
TGTGCCAGCAGCGTAGGATATGGAAACACCATATATTTT
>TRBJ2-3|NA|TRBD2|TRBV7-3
CASSLAGGGGRDTQYF
TGTGCCAGCAGCTTGGCGGGAGGAGGAGGACGGGATACGCAGTATTTT
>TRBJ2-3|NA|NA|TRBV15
CATSRLTLSTDTQYF
TGTGCCACCAGCAGACTGACGCTTAGCACAGATACGCAGTATTTT
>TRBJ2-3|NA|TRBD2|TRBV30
CAWNAGVGDTQYF
TGTGCCTGGAACGCGGGAGTGGGAGATACGCAGTATTTT
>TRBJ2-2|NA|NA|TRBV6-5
CASSYEGTGELFF
TGTGCCAGCAGTTACGAGGGTACCGGGGAGCTGTTTTTT
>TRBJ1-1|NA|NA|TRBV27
CASKAGIVTEAFF
TGTGCCAGCAAGGCAGGGATAGTGACTGAAGCTTTCTTT
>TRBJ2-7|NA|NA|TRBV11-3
CASSFPSGAGVPYEQYF
TGTGCCAGCAGCTTTCCGTCGGGGGCGGGGGTTCCCTACGAGCAGTACTTC
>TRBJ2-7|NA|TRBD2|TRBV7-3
CASSSPGLAGGPLLYEQYF
TGTGCCAGCAGCTCACCGGGACTAGCGGGAGGTCCTCTCCTCTACGAGCAGTACTTC
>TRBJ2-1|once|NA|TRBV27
CASRPGGVSEQFF
TGTGCCAGCAGGCCAGGGGGGGTCAGTGAGCAGTTCTTC
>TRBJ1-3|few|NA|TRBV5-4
CASSIPDGRRVYF
TGTGCCAGCAGCATTCCTGACGGCAGGCGAGTATATTTT
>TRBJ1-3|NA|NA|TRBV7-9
CASSFPGSGNTIYF
TGTGCCAGCAGCTTCCCAGGGTCTGGAAACACCATATATTTT
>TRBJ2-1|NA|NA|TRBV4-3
CASSQDRASPANNEQFF
TGCGCCAGCAGCCAAGATAGGGCGTCTCCTGCGAATAATGAGCAGTTCTTC
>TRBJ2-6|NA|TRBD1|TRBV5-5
CASSSGQVVRTGANVLTF
TGTGCCAGCAGCTCCGGACAGGTCGTTCGAACTGGGGCCAACGTCCTGACTTTC
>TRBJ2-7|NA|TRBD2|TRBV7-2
CASSSGLASHEQYF
TGTGCCAGCAGCTCGGGACTAGCCTCCCACGAGCAGTACTTC
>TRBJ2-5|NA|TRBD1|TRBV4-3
CASSQGTGSQETQYF
TGCGCCAGCAGCCAAGGGACAGGGTCGCAAGAGACCCAGTACTTC
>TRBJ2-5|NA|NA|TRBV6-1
CASSVHRAQETQYF
TGTGCCAGCAGCGTCCATAGGGCCCAAGAGACCCAGTACTTC
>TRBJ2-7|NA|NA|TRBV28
CASSFRQETYEQYF
TGTGCCAGCAGTTTCAGGCAGGAGACCTACGAGCAGTACTTC
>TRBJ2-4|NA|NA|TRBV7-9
CASSLTGAIQYF
TGTGCCAGCAGCTTAACCGGGGCCATTCAGTACTTC
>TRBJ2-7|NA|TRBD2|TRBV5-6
CASSLGLAVYEQYF
TGTGCCAGCAGCCTAGGACTAGCGGTCTACGAGCAGTACTTC
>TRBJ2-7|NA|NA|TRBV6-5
CASSYNGGFWNF
TGTGCCAGCAGTTACAACGGTGGCTTTTGGAACTTC
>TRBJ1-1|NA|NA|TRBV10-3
CAISVGLNTEAFF
TGTGCCATCAGTGTCGGACTGAACACTGAAGCTTTCTTT
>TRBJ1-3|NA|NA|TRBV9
CASSVASAVGDTIYF
TGTGCCAGCAGCGTAGCATCAGCCGTTGGGGACACCATATATTTT
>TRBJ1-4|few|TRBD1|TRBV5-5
CASSFRFGTGGPDEKLFF
TGTGCCAGCAGCTTCCGATTTGGGACAGGGGGCCCGGATGAAAAACTGTTTTTT
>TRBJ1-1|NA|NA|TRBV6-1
CASSASAIRGQLNTEAFF
TGTGCCAGCAGTGCGTCGGCTATACGCGGACAGTTGAACACTGAAGCTTTCTTT
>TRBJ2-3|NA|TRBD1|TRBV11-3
CASSLRQGAGDTQYF
TGTGCCAGCAGCCTGCGACAGGGGGCAGGAGATACGCAGTATTTT
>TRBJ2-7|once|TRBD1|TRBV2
CASSDPGTGITYEQYF
TGTGCCAGCAGTGACCCCGGGACAGGGATTACCTACGAGCAGTACTTC
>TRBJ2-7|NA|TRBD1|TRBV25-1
CASSELEDRPAYEQYF
TGTGCCAGCAGTGAATTGGAGGACAGGCCAGCCTACGAGCAGTACTTC
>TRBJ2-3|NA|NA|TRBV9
CASSVAESATDTQYF
TGTGCCAGCAGCGTCGCAGAGAGCGCCACAGATACGCAGTATTTT
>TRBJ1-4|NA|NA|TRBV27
CASSLRGTFGSEKLFF
TGTGCCAGCAGTTTGCGTGGTACTTTCGGGAGTGAAAAACTGTTTTTT
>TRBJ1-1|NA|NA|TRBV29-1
CSVVAGRLNTEAFF
TGCAGCGTTGTGGCAGGAAGGTTGAACACTGAAGCTTTCTTT
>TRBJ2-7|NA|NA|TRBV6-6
CASSSGLASYEQYF
TGTGCCAGCAGTTCGGGGCTAGCCTCCTACGAGCAGTACTTC
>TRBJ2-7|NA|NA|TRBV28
CATLRAGEQYF
TGTGCCACCCTCCGAGCGGGTGAGCAGTACTTC
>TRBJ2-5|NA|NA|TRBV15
CATSRVNPQETQYF
TGTGCCACCAGCCGAGTTAACCCACAAGAGACCCAGTACTTC
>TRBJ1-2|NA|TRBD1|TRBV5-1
CASSSGQGSYGYTF
TGCGCCAGCAGCTCGGGACAGGGGAGCTATGGCTACACCTTC
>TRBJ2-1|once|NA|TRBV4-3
CASSQDRTGLSYNEQFF
TGCGCCAGCAGCCAAGATAGAACAGGGCTCTCCTACAATGAGCAGTTCTTC
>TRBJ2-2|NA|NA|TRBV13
CASSSYGGRTNTGELFF
TGTGCCAGCAGCTCCTATGGGGGGAGGACGAACACCGGGGAGCTGTTTTTT
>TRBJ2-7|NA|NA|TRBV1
CTSSQGPGEIDEQYF
TGCACCAGCAGCCAAGGCCCAGGGGAAATCGACGAGCAGTACTTC